These 23 T cell receptor beta chains were all obtained from the same sample, sequenced in a study of shared clonotypes between healthy human individuals. Sequencing was performed with immunoSEQ multiplex PCR; in TCRdb, only in-frame clones are kept and a portion is missing. Here the sample spans about 2.4 million clones, 93% being singletons. The specimen sequenced was naive CD4+ T cells from PBMCs. The subset here: CD45RA+ positively selected. All receptors derive from a young man in good health. Some clones in this sample may be carry-over from other donors' samples.

The V call is TRBV25-1, the J call TRBJ1-1, with TRBD1 matching over 7 bases. J gave up 8 bases and V 2 bases, and 14 bases lay outside the gene matches. The CDR3 runs 16 residues. Germline CDR1 reads MGHDK; CDR2 reads SYGVNS. CDR3 sequence (DNA): TGTGCCAGCAGTGAAATGGGCTGGGACAGCTTGGACGAAGCTTTCTTT. Translating gives CASSEMGWDSLDEAFF.

The V call is TRBV5-5, the J call TRBJ2-7; 13 nucleotides agree with TRBD2. In germline, CDR1 is SGHKS, CDR2 YYEKEE (reference sequence). The V gene end was trimmed by 5 bases and the J gene end by 3 bases; junction bases not matched to a gene: 8. This CDR3 comprises 16 residues. The CDR3 nucleotides are TGTGCCAGCAGAAGTGGGACTAGCGGGATTATCTACGAGCAGTACTTC. Protein: CASRSGTSGIIYEQYF.

The chain has TRBV19 and TRBJ1-4, with D maybe TRBD1 (6 bases). CDR3 size: 14 residues. Germline values: CDR1 LNHDA, CDR2 SQIVND (reference sequence). The V end was cut by 6 bases, the J end by 8 bases, with 16 bases between. The CDR3, as DNA: TGTGCCAGTAGGAAGGGTCAGGGGTTCGAAAAACTGTTTTTT. This sequence encodes CASRKGQGFEKLFF.

This chain's CDR3 is CASSPYSRAMNTEAFF. The CDR3 nucleotides read TGTGCCAGCTCACCATATTCTCGGGCGATGAACACTGAAGCTTTCTTT. The chain links TRBV18 to TRBJ1-1; D is undetermined. Trimming took 2 bases from V and 0 from J, leaving 13 bases between them. The CDR3 totals 16 residues. Germline V gene data show CDR1 as KGHSH and CDR2 as LQKENI. The complete variable domain, with remaining parts taken from reference TRBV18 and TRBJ1-1, reads NAGVMQNPRHLVRRRGQEARLRCSPMKGHSHVYWYRQLPEEGLKFMVYLQKENIIDESGMPKERFSAEFPKEGPSILRIQQVVRGDSAAYFCASSPYSRAMNTEAFFGQGTRLTVV.

As to this clone: The same CDR3 can be traced to other DNA sequences in this sample. The chain recombines TRBV9 with TRBJ2-3; no definite D call. Germline lookup yields CDR1 SGDLS and CDR2 YYNGEE. The CDR3 loop spans 14 amino acids. V lost 0 bases and J 1 base, leaving 6 bases between the germline ends. This chain's CDR3 is CASSVEPGTDTQYF. The CDR3 region has the DNA TGTGCCAGCAGCGTAGAACCTGGCACAGATACGCAGTATTTT.

The chain has TRBV21-1 and TRBJ1-5. TRBV21-1 constitutes a pseudogene. The CDR3 totals 18 residues. The CDR3 loop is CASSQRVCRVRPNQPQHF. The CDR3 region has the DNA TGTGCCAGCAGCCAAAGGGTGTGTCGCGTTAGACCTAATCAGCCCCAGCATTTT.

The chain couples TRBV5-8 to TRBJ2-1; tentative D call: TRBD1 (6 bases). V was pared by 4 bases and J by 7 bases, with 18 bases between. The germline gives CDR1 SGHTS, CDR2 YDEGEE. The CDR3 length is 15 residues. CDR3 sequence (DNA): TGTGCCAGCAGCCCCGGACTGTCAAGGGGGAATGAGCAGTTCTTC. Translated, it gives CASSPGLSRGNEQFF.

The chain combines TRBV5-1 with TRBJ2-5; TRBD2 agrees at 10 bases. There are 12 residues in the CDR3. The germline CDR1 and CDR2 sequences are SGHRS and YFSETQ. J lost 7 bases, V lost 7 bases, and 4 bases had no gene match. CDR3 nucleotide sequence: TGCGCCAGCGCTCGGACTAGCGGGACCCAGTACTTC. Protein sequence: CASARTSGTQYF.

This chain joins TRBV28 and TRBJ2-5; 7 nucleotides match TRBD1. The CDR3 runs 14 residues. The V gene's germline CDR1 is MDHEN and CDR2 SYDVKM. The J segment lost 7 bases and the V segment lost 8 bases, leaving 13 bases of the junction unmatched. The CDR3 loop is CASGDSTSGGTQYF. The CDR3 bases are TGTGCCAGCGGGGACAGCACTTCTGGTGGGACCCAGTACTTC.

This clone was detected only once. Additional DNA sequences in this sample encode the identical CDR3. This chain connects TRBV30 to TRBJ2-7; weak D call: TRBD1 (8 bases). The germline CDR1 and CDR2 sequences are GTSNPN and SVGIG (reference sequence). Trimming stripped 0 bases from V and 1 base from J, with 10 bases between. This CDR3 has 14 amino acids. The CDR3 reads CAWSVQGGSYEQYF. CDR3 in DNA: TGTGCCTGGAGTGTACAGGGGGGGTCCTACGAGCAGTACTTC.

V usage is TRBV6-6 and J usage is TRBJ1-2; 7 nucleotides line up with TRBD1. CDR1 is MNHNY and CDR2 is SVGAGI in the germline V gene (reference sequence). The junction had 16 bases not matched to a gene; V was cut back by 4 bases and J by 8 bases. CDR3 length: 16 residues. CDR3 bases: TGTGCCAGCAGTTCAACGGGGCAGACAGGGACGGGCGGCTACACCTTC. Protein: CASSSTGQTGTGGYTF.

This chain joins TRBV7-9 and TRBJ1-2; TRBD1 is a possible D gene (5 bases). Trimming removed 2 bases at V and 1 base at J, with 11 bases between. Germline V gene sequence: CDR1 SEHNR, CDR2 FQNEAQ (reference sequence). CDR3 length: 15 amino acids. In DNA, the CDR3 is TGTGCCAGCAGCTTAATTCAGGGTGGTAACTATGGCTACACCTTC. Protein product: CASSLIQGGNYGYTF.

This chain links TRBV6-4 with TRBJ2-2; the match to TRBD1 covers 8 bases. The CDR3 has 16 residues. Germline V CDR1 and CDR2: MRHNA, SNTAGT. The V gene end was trimmed by 2 bases and the J gene end by 1 base; junction bases not matched to a gene: 3. CDR3 sequence: CASSDPGTGNTGELFF. The CDR3 coding sequence is TGTGCCAGCAGTGACCCCGGGACAGGGAACACCGGGGAGCTGTTTTTT.

V usage is TRBV19 and J usage is TRBJ1-1; no clear D. CDR3 length equals 13 residues. CDR1 is LNHDA, CDR2 SQIVND, per germline (reference sequence). V lost 8 bases and J 4 bases, leaving 14 bases between the germline ends. CDR3 region: CASREKGVTEAFF. The CDR3 region has the DNA TGTGCCAGTCGGGAGAAGGGTGTCACTGAAGCTTTCTTT.

V is TRBV27 and J is TRBJ1-2; 8 nucleotides line up with TRBD1. The CDR3 extends over 12 amino acids. Germline values: CDR1 MNHEY, CDR2 SMNVEV (reference sequence). V gave up 6 bases and J gave up 7 bases; unmatched junction bases: 4. CDR3 region: CASSPDRVGYTF. CDR3 nucleotide sequence: TGTGCCAGCAGCCCGGACAGGGTTGGCTACACCTTC.

This rearrangement joins TRBV9 to TRBJ2-3; D is possibly TRBD1 (6 bases). V was shortened by 3 bases and J by 2 bases, with 13 bases between the two germline ends. This CDR3 spans 15 amino acids. The germline gives CDR1 SGDLS, CDR2 YYNGEE. The chain's CDR3 is CASSAPGHNTDTQYF. CDR3 bases: TGTGCCAGCAGCGCCCCGGGACATAACACAGATACGCAGTATTTT. Supplemented by reference TRBV9 and TRBJ2-3, the full variable domain reads DSGVTQTPKHLITATGQRVTLRCSPRSGDLSVYWYQQSLDQGLQFLIQYYNGEERAKGNILERFSAQQFPDLHSELNLSSLELGDSALYFCASSAPGHNTDTQYFGPGTRLTVL.

On this clone itself: An end of the junction differs from the germline gene, which may be a read error. The chain joins TRBV6-1 to TRBJ1-4; possibly TRBD1 for D (5 bases). This CDR3 has 14 residues. In germline, CDR1 is MNHNS, CDR2 SASEGT. The CDR3 is CASTRGAWGEKLFF. CDR3 in DNA: TGTGCAAGCACCCGAGGGGCTTGGGGGGAAAAACTGTTTTTT.

Only one count was recorded for this clone. This rearrangement joins TRBV30 to TRBJ1-2; D is possibly TRBD1 (6 bases). Per the germline V gene, CDR1 is GTSNPN and CDR2 is SVGIG (reference sequence). This CDR3 has 14 amino acids. V lost 2 bases and J 4 bases, leaving 14 bases between the germline ends. CDR3 region: CAWSYGGAGYGYTF. The CDR3 coding sequence is TGTGCCTGGAGTTATGGGGGCGCAGGCTATGGCTACACCTTC.

V and J are TRBV14 and TRBJ2-1; 11 positions match TRBD1. Germline V gives CDR1 SGHDN, CDR2 FVKESK. The CDR3 is 15 residues long. V shed 3 bases and J 9 bases; nucleotides not matched to a gene: 7. The CDR3 DNA sequence: TGTGCCAGCAGCCACATGGACAGGGGGCAAGGTGAGCAGTTCTTC. It is translated as CASSHMDRGQGEQFF.

The chain uses TRBV28 and TRBJ1-2, with 7 bases aligning to TRBD1. The CDR3 runs to 14 residues. With V trimmed by 4 bases and J by 4 bases, 6 bases remained unmatched. Germline V gene sequence: CDR1 MDHEN, CDR2 SYDVKM. Here the CDR3 DNA reads TGTGCCAGCAGTTATCCCGGGACAGCCTATGGCTACACCTTC. It translates to CASSYPGTAYGYTF.

The chain is built from TRBV5-6 and TRBJ1-2; TRBD1 matches at 7 bases. Trimming cost V 0 bases and J 4 bases; bases outside gene matches: 3. CDR3 length: 14 residues. The germline V gene encodes CDR1 SGHDT and CDR2 YYEEEE. CDR3 coding DNA: TGTGCCAGCAGCTTGGGAGGGGGCGGCTATGGCTACACCTTC. Encoded protein: CASSLGGGGYGYTF.

The rearrangement joins TRBV6-1 to TRBJ2-7, with 9 bases aligning to TRBD1. The CDR3 has 14 amino acids. Germline assignment: CDR1 MNHNS and CDR2 SASEGT. The V gene end was trimmed by 7 bases and the J gene end by 2 bases; junction bases not matched to a gene: 6. Here the CDR3 DNA reads TGTGCCAGCACGGAGGGACAGGGTACCTACGAGCAGTACTTC. Residues: CASTEGQGTYEQYF.

This chain joins TRBV5-1 and TRBJ2-1; 12 bases are a match to TRBD2. This CDR3 comprises 16 residues. Germline V gene lookup returns CDR1 SGHRS and CDR2 YFSETQ. With V trimmed by 4 bases and J by 5 bases, 7 bases remained unmatched. The CDR3 nucleotides are TGCGCCAGCAGCCCCGGGACTAGCGGGTGGGACAATGAGCAGTTCTTC. Protein product: CASSPGTSGWDNEQFF.